This TCR beta chain was obtained from a study of T cells in localized non-small cell lung cancer. Points from the study as a whole: In adjacent lung, a median about 50 of the top 100 tumor clones were found. An association was observed between higher blood T cell density and longer overall survival. Adjacent uninvolved lung tissue had the highest T cell clonality, exceeding tumor. Sequencing involved a lone tumor region, leaving heterogeneity possible.

About this clone itself: Its antigen is unknown.

Germline V gene sequence: CDR1 MGHDK, CDR2 SYGVNS. The CDR3 has 17 amino acids. Trimming took 4 bases from V and 3 from J; bases not matched to a gene: 11. Sequencing used immunoSEQ multiplex PCR; TCRdb keeps in-frame clones, though not all of them. The sample holds more than 100,000 clones, 89% seen once. The sequences come from peripheral blood, collected before any cancer treatment. The sequence came from a female donor at least 60 years old with stage I lung adenocarcinoma. The V and J genes are TRBV25-1 and TRBJ2-7, with TRBD2 identical over 11 bases. In nucleotides, the CDR3 is TGTGCCAGCAGTGGGTCGGGACTAGCGGTAGGGGGCTACGAGCAGTACTTC. The encoded protein is CASSGSGLAVGGYEQYF.